This is a list of T cell receptor beta chains from one sample in a study of blood T cell repertoires in COVID-19. The repertoire was sequenced with immunoSEQ multiplex PCR; TCRdb's copy has only in-frame clones and lacks some. The profile shows roughly 140,000 clones, more than 65% of them singletons. The specimen sequenced was peripheral blood. The receptors originated from a woman aged 50 to 60 in a cohort sampled during active or convalescent COVID-19. Each CDR3 is given with its conserved first and last residue. The D gene is left open where the match is weak. The size field is filled for only some rows; it gives once, few, many or a size class.

-,TRBJ1-4,-,TRBV6-5,CASTLGGGGEKLFF,TGTGCCAGCACCCTGGGAGGCGGAGGTGAAAAACTGTTTTTT
few,TRBJ2-5,TRBD2,TRBV10-3,CAISGRAGDGQETQYF,TGTGCCATCAGTGGAAGAGCGGGGGATGGACAAGAGACCCAGTACTTC
-,TRBJ1-1,-,TRBV18,CASSPWTDPEAFF,TGTGCCAGCTCACCATGGACAGACCCTGAAGCTTTCTTT
-,TRBJ2-4,-,TRBV3-1/TRBV3-2,CASSPKGAARFKKNIQYF,TGTGCCAGCAGCCCTAAAGGGGCAGCGAGGTTTAAGAAAAACATTCAGTACTTC
-,TRBJ2-2,-,TRBV5-1,CASSAGQGLYTGELFF,TGCGCCAGCAGCGCAGGACAGGGACTATACACCGGGGAGCTGTTTTTT
-,TRBJ2-5,-,TRBV6-5,CASSYGRLTQETQYF,TGTGCCAGCAGTTATGGTAGACTAACCCAAGAGACCCAGTACTTC
-,TRBJ2-7,-,TRBV10-1,CASSDNSRYYEQYF,TGCGCCAGCAGTGACAACAGCCGCTACTACGAGCAGTACTTC
-,TRBJ2-3,-,TRBV3-1/TRBV3-2,CASSQDRSGGDTQYF,TGTGCCAGCAGCCAAGATCGCTCCGGTGGAGATACGCAGTATTTT
once,TRBJ2-7,TRBD1,TRBV6-5,CASSRQGVKYF,TGTGCCAGCAGTCGACAGGGGGTAAAATACTTC
-,TRBJ2-5,TRBD1,TRBV14,CASSLGTGACETQYF,TGTGCCAGCAGCCTCGGGACAGGGGCCTGCGAGACCCAGTACTTC
once,TRBJ2-4,TRBD2,TRBV7-9,CASSQGTSGGVPRYF,TGTGCCAGCAGCCAGGGGACTAGCGGGGGGGTCCCAAGGTACTTC
-,TRBJ1-2,-,TRBV6-5,CASSYPGGRGGYTF,TGTGCCAGCAGTTACCCGGGGGGCCGGGGGGGCTACACCTTC
-,TRBJ2-1,-,TRBV6-2/TRBV6-3,CASSYDSSYNEQFF,TGTGCCAGCAGTTACGACAGCTCCTACAATGAGCAGTTCTTC
-,TRBJ2-1,TRBD1,TRBV23-1,CASSQKTGYTYNEQFF,TGCGCCAGCAGTCAGAAGACAGGGTATACCTACAATGAGCAGTTCTTC
-,TRBJ2-7,TRBD2,TRBV3-1/TRBV3-2,CASGREGLAYF,TGTGCCAGCGGCAGGGAGGGGTTGGCGTACTTC
-,TRBJ2-1,TRBD2,TRBV7-2,CASSPPGLAGDGEQFF,TGTGCCAGCAGCCCACCGGGACTAGCTGGGGACGGGGAGCAGTTCTTC
-,TRBJ2-3,TRBD1,TRBV28,CASSPRQGRTDTQYF,TGTGCCAGCAGTCCCCGACAGGGGAGGACAGATACGCAGTATTTT
-,TRBJ2-1,TRBD2,TRBV9,CASSATSGRHNEQFF,TGTGCCAGCAGCGCGACTAGCGGGCGTCACAATGAGCAGTTCTTC
-,TRBJ1-5,-,TRBV4-1,CASSHRLFRGSDNQPQHF,TGCGCCAGCAGCCACAGACTATTCAGGGGTAGCGACAATCAGCCCCAGCATTTT
-,TRBJ2-7,-,TRBV27,CASSFFGQNEQYF,TGTGCCAGCAGTTTTTTTGGACAGAACGAGCAGTACTTC
-,TRBJ1-2,TRBD1,TRBV11-2,CASSLDLGTVTNYGYTF,TGTGCCAGCAGCTTAGACTTGGGGACAGTAACTAACTATGGCTACACCTTC
-,TRBJ2-3,TRBD1,TRBV19,CASTPSRDRGTDTQYF,TGTGCCAGTACCCCAAGTCGTGACAGGGGAACAGATACGCAGTATTTT
few,TRBJ1-1,-,TRBV2,CASSVFIRNTEAFF,TGTGCCAGCAGTGTATTTATTAGGAACACTGAAGCTTTCTTT
-,TRBJ2-5,-,TRBV4-1,CASSQVPSTDYQETQYF,TGCGCCAGCAGCCAAGTGCCCTCGACAGACTACCAAGAGACCCAGTACTTC
-,TRBJ1-6,TRBD1,TRBV6-5,CASRRDRSPSPLHF,TGTGCCAGCAGGCGGGACAGGTCCCCGTCACCCCTCCACTTT
-,TRBJ2-2,-,TRBV11-1,CASSSGQTNTGELFF,TGTGCCAGCAGCTCCGGACAGACGAACACCGGGGAGCTGTTTTTT
-,TRBJ1-5,-,TRBV10-3,CAISNGGSHQHF,TGTGCCATCAGTAACGGGGGTTCACACCAGCATTTT
-,TRBJ2-3,-,TRBV19,CASSMFQVGTDTQYF,TGTGCCAGTAGTATGTTCCAGGTAGGCACAGATACGCAGTATTTT
-,TRBJ1-1,TRBD1,TRBV7-8,CASSPGQGNTEAFF,TGTGCCAGCAGCCCCGGACAGGGGAACACTGAAGCTTTCTTT
few,TRBJ2-1,TRBD1,TRBV7-9,CASSRRQGFNNEQFF,TGTGCCAGCAGCCGTAGACAGGGGTTTAACAATGAGCAGTTCTTC
-,TRBJ1-4,-,TRBV6-5,CASSYPGPNEKLFF,TGTGCCAGCAGTTACCCAGGGCCGAATGAAAAACTGTTTTTT
-,TRBJ1-1,-,TRBV25-1,CASSEKTGGLGTEAFF,TGTGCCAGCAGTGAAAAAACCGGGGGTTTGGGCACTGAAGCTTTCTTT
-,TRBJ1-1,TRBD1,TRBV3-1/TRBV3-2,CASSMGQGARDAFF,TGTGCCAGCAGCATGGGACAGGGGGCGCGGGATGCTTTCTTT
few,TRBJ2-3,TRBD1,TRBV6-5,CASSPDRGRDTQYF,TGTGCCAGCAGCCCAGACAGGGGGCGAGATACGCAGTATTTT
-,TRBJ2-2,-,TRBV4-1,CASSQALEASGELFF,TGCGCCAGCAGCCAAGCTCTAGAAGCGTCCGGGGAGCTGTTTTTT
-,TRBJ2-3,-,TRBV6-6,CASSIKETDTQYF,TGTGCCAGCAGTATTAAGGAGACAGATACGCAGTATTTT
-,TRBJ1-2,-,TRBV9,CASSGDSRGYTF,TGTGCCAGCAGCGGCGACAGTCGTGGCTACACCTTC
-,TRBJ2-1,-,TRBV7-8,CASSLGAREQFF,TGTGCCAGCAGCTTAGGTGCGCGTGAGCAGTTCTTC
few,TRBJ2-2,TRBD2,TRBV5-4,CASSPRMAGDTGELFF,TGTGCCAGCAGCCCTAGGATGGCGGGGGACACCGGGGAGCTGTTTTTT
once,TRBJ2-5,-,TRBV7-2,CASSLHGEAGETQYF,TGTGCCAGCAGCTTACATGGGGAGGCGGGAGAGACCCAGTACTTC
-,TRBJ1-1,-,TRBV5-6,CASSLPGTEAFF,TGTGCCAGCAGCTTGCCAGGCACTGAAGCTTTCTTT
-,TRBJ2-5,-,TRBV7-9,CASSFGVQETQYF,TGTGCCAGCAGCTTCGGAGTCCAAGAGACCCAGTACTTC
few,TRBJ2-7,TRBD2,TRBV7-6,CASSLGGTSGYEQYF,TGTGCCAGCAGCTTAGGTGGGACTAGCGGCTACGAGCAGTACTTC
-,TRBJ2-3,-,TRBV11-2,CASSYPVGGVTDTQYF,TGTGCCAGCAGCTATCCTGTCGGGGGTGTCACAGATACGCAGTATTTT
-,TRBJ2-1,-,TRBV19,CASSIAGFSYNEQFF,TGTGCCAGTAGTATAGCGGGGTTCTCCTACAATGAGCAGTTCTTC
-,TRBJ2-7,TRBD1,TRBV23-1,CASSQSLSPTGQGRRDNEQYF,TGCGCCAGCAGTCAATCCTTGAGTCCCACGGGACAGGGGAGGAGGGACAACGAGCAGTACTTC
-,TRBJ1-2,-,TRBV6-5,CASSPGTVYGYTF,TGTGCCAGCAGTCCCGGCACAGTCTATGGCTACACCTTC
-,TRBJ1-2,TRBD1,TRBV3-1/TRBV3-2,CASSQEGAKGYTF,TGTGCCAGCAGCCAGGAGGGGGCAAAGGGCTACACCTTC
-,TRBJ2-5,TRBD1,TRBV5-1,CASSFSGTVAPQETQYF,TGCGCCAGCAGCTTCTCCGGGACAGTCGCACCCCAAGAGACCCAGTACTTC
-,TRBJ1-5,-,TRBV3-1/TRBV3-2,CASSQGGTNQPQHF,TGTGCCAGCAGCCAAGGCGGTACCAATCAGCCCCAGCATTTT
-,TRBJ1-3,-,TRBV6-2/TRBV6-3,CASSSTVGNTIYF,TGTGCCAGCAGTTCGACAGTCGGAAACACCATATATTTT
-,TRBJ2-5,-,TRBV18,CASSPLEAAGELQETQYF,TGTGCCAGCTCACCCCTAGAGGCGGCAGGGGAACTCCAAGAGACCCAGTACTTC
-,TRBJ2-3,-,TRBV19,CASSRQAADTQYF,TGTGCCAGTTCTCGACAGGCGGCAGATACGCAGTATTTT
-,TRBJ1-1,TRBD1,TRBV7-9,CASSRGTGVTEAFF,TGTGCCAGCAGCCGTGGGACAGGAGTCACTGAAGCTTTCTTT
many,TRBJ1-1,TRBD1,TRBV18,CASSPRDRDTEAFF,TGTGCCAGCTCACCACGGGACAGGGACACTGAAGCTTTCTTT
-,TRBJ2-3,-,TRBV7-8,CASSFHGARDTDTQYF,TGTGCCAGCAGCTTTCATGGGGCGCGTGACACAGATACGCAGTATTTT
-,TRBJ1-5,TRBD1,TRBV19,CASSFTPGQGDQPQHF,TGTGCCAGTAGTTTCACCCCGGGACAGGGTGATCAGCCCCAGCATTTT
-,TRBJ2-7,TRBD1,TRBV7-4,CASSFRPDRDEQYF,TGTGCCAGCAGCTTCCGTCCCGACAGGGACGAGCAGTACTTC